Shown below are 4 T cell receptor beta chains from a single sample sequenced in a study of glioma-infiltrating T cells. TCR alpha and beta CDR3 regions were amplified from RNA using iRepertoire nested multiplex PCR. TCRdb reprocessed the multiplex PCR reads with MiXCR, giving one entry per CDR3 protein. This sample has around 99,000 distinct CDR3 sequences, with around a quarter found just once. Sample: glioma tissue, nonneoplastic brain tissue, or PBMCs (not recorded which). Source of these receptors: a human donor with low-grade glioma or glioblastoma, undergoing nonglioma brain surgery, or in good health (not recorded which).

This clonotype has a handful of counts. CDR3 protein: CSVEFQGLPVRNEQFF. The CDR3 DNA reads TGCAGCGTTGAGTTCCAGGGGCTCCCCGTAAGGAATGAGCAGTTCTTC. The V call is TRBV29-1, the J call TRBJ2-1; maybe TRBD1 (6 bases). Germline CDR1 is SQVTM and CDR2 is ANQGSEA. The CDR3 loop spans 16 amino acids. Trimming pared 3 bases from V and 7 bases from J, leaving 22 bases between.

This clonotype was detected ten times or more. The chain links TRBV4-3 to TRBJ1-2; no firm D call. The CDR3 sequence is 13 residues long. CDR1 and CDR2 (germline): LGHNA, YSLEER. Trimming took 1 base from V and 6 from J, leaving 9 bases between them. The CDR3, as DNA: TGCGCCAGCAGCCAAGGGGTTGGCAATGGCTACACCTTC. Translated: CASSQGVGNGYTF.

This clonotype was observed at least ten times. V is TRBV3-1 and J is TRBJ2-3, with TRBD2 matching 10 bases. This CDR3 region has 15 residues. The junction had 2 bases not matched to a gene; V was cut back by 2 bases and J by 3 bases. Germline V gene sequence: CDR1 LGHDT, CDR2 YNNKEL (reference sequence). The CDR3 DNA follows: TGTGCCAGCAGCCAAATAGCGGGAGGAACAGATACGCAGTATTTT. Protein product: CASSQIAGGTDTQYF.

This clonotype was seen a few times. A junction boundary mismatches the germline segment, possibly from a read error. The chain has TRBV7-2 and TRBJ2-7, with TRBD2 identical over 9 bases. Per germline, CDR1 SGHTA and CDR2 FQGNSA. CDR3 length: 16 amino acids. The CDR3 region has the DNA TGTGCCGGCAGTTTTAGCGGGAGCCCCCCCTCCTACGAGCAGTACTTC. It encodes CAGSFSGSPPSYEQYF.